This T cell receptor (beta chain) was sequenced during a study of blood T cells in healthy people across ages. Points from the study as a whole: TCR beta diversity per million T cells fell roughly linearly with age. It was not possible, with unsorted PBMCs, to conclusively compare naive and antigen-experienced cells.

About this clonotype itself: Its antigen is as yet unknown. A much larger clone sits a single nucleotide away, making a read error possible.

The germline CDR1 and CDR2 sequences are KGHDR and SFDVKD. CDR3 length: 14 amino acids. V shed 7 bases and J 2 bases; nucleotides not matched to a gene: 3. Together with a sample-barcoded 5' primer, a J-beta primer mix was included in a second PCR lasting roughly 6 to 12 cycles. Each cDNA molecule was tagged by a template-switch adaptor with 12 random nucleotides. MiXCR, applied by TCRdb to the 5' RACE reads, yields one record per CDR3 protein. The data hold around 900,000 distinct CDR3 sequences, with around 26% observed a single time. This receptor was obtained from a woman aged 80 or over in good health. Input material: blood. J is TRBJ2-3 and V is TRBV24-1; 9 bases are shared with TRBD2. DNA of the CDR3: TGTGCCACCAGGGCTAGCGGGACCACAGATACGCAGTATTTT. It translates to CATRASGTTDTQYF.